This T cell receptor beta chain came from a study of regulatory and conventional T cells in RAG deficiency. Study observations and caveats: Omenn patients showed >90% Treg-Tconv overlap and shorter CDR3 lengths.

Sequencing was performed with immunoSEQ multiplex PCR; in TCRdb, only in-frame clones are kept and a portion is missing. The data contain 25,000 to 35,000 clones, 90% to 95% of them seen just once; the ten biggest clones take up over 0.7%. This CDR3 has 15 residues. Germline V CDR1 and CDR2: MNHEY, SVGAGI. Trimming removed 6 bases from V and 0 bases from J, with 15 bases in between. The sorted regulatory T cells were CD4+, CD25-high and CD127-low, with genomic DNA sequenced. Concerning this clone itself: The antigen remains unidentified.

This same sample was also taken into another study, of regulatory T cells. From that paper: Primers: 52 TRBV forward and 13 TRBJ reverse.

This clonotype was obtained from a human donor in good health. The sample was Tregs sorted from blood. This chain joins TRBV6-5 and TRBJ2-7; D not resolved. CDR3 in amino acids: CASRREPGRSYEQYF. The CDR3 DNA reads TGTGCCAGCAGACGCGAACCGGGCCGCTCCTACGAGCAGTACTTC.